The T cell receptor (beta chain) under discussion was sequenced for a study of CD8 T cells in Susac syndrome (dated by TCRdb to between 2018 and 2021). As for the study more broadly: Whether CD8+ T cell activation and differentiation in Susac syndrome was antigen driven was tested using repertoire sequencing. Clonality of the CD8+ T cell repertoire was compared between 11 to 12 healthy donors, some 14 Susac syndrome patients and some 15 multiple sclerosis patients.

The CDR3 runs 14 amino acids, cysteine and phenylalanine included. Of the read, only the CDR3 DNA is kept; its 42 bases are in frame from base 1. V and J lose 3 bases and 2 bases, and a span of 10 bases separates them. Peripheral blood CD8+ and CD4+ T cells from healthy donors, Susac syndrome patients and multiple sclerosis patients were profiled using high-throughput TCR beta sequencing. The multiple sclerosis controls were treatment-naive patients whose relapsing-remitting disease, either stable or active, fulfilled the revised McDonald criteria. Bulk CD8+ and CD4+ T cells were purified by magnetic negative isolation, while CD8+ TEMRA cells were enriched using FACS. Blood was collected in EDTA tubes and processed within 24 hours, with PBMCs isolated through density gradient centrifugation. PBMCs intended for TCR sequencing were frozen in liquid nitrogen and were later thawed in a 37 degrees C water bath. The sorted or isolated CD4+, CD8+ and CD8+ TEMRA cells reached a purity of at least 90%.

Worth noting for this clonotype: The clone's antigen remains unknown. There are no base qualities to consult, and no much larger clone falls within one base.

Here is what the overall study found, with its caveats: The number of individuals in the TCR sequencing and HLA analysis was acknowledged as relatively small.

RNA was extracted using the RNeasy kit, and about 0.5 to 1 ug of the RNA was reverse transcribed with random hexamers. The immunoSEQ multiplex PCR assay, covering 54 Vbeta and 13 Jbeta segments, was used to amplify TCR beta CDR3 regions. PCR amplification bias was corrected by using a synthetic template baseline for primer optimization and computational correction. Per the original workflow: Only productive sequences were kept, with reads annotated to V, D and J genes according to IMGT and analyzed in immunoSEQ Analyzer. Clonality was calculated as one minus the Shannon entropy normalized by log2 of the number of productive unique sequences. For each patient and control, public and private clones were evaluated within the 100 most prevalent clones. Clones were defined as Susac-specific when absent from the healthy and MS cohorts, from about 970 published viral clones and from other ImmuneACCESS disease sequences. TCRdb reprocessing: public reads trimmed at Q25 with fastp, clones called with MiXCR, in-frame beta chains kept. Under each unique CDR3 protein, matching rows form one entry showing the most common genes and DNA. The V and J calls come from TCRdb's annotation, not from the publication. The sample yields about 180,000 distinct CDR3 sequences; 85% to 95% were counted once. The ten largest clones capture 0.15% to 0.2% of the sample.

Recombination joined TRBV12-3 or TRBV12-4 with TRBJ1-1; the D gene cannot be named for sure. Sequenced sample: CD8+ T cells from PBMCs. The receptor was derived from a human donor with multiple sclerosis. In nucleotide form, the sequence is TGTGCCAGCAGTTTCGGCGGCAGAAACACTGAAGCTTTCTTT. Translated, it reads CASSFGGRNTEAFF.